Below, one T cell receptor (beta chain) is given with its context. This sample was taken from a study of blood T cell repertoires in COVID-19. Trimming removed 3 bases from V and 2 bases from J, with 10 bases in between. From germline, CDR1 is KGHSH and CDR2 LQKENI. This CDR3 is 14 amino acids long. The table came from immunoSEQ multiplex PCR; TCRdb's copy has only in-frame clones and leaves some out. Of 250,000 or so clones in the sample, roughly 85% were seen once. The source material was PBMCs or T cells enriched from blood (not recorded which). This clonotype was sampled from a woman between 40 and 55 years old who had been exposed to COVID-19. The chain carries TRBV18 and TRBJ1-2, with D perhaps TRBD1 (5 bases). The CDR3 DNA follows: TGTGCCAGCTCACCTTCGGGGGGAAACTATGGCTACACCTTC. Protein product: CASSPSGGNYGYTF.